Given below is one TCR beta chain in context. As yet, its antigen is unknown. The sample is drawn from a study of STAT3 mutations in large granular lymphocyte leukemia. Study summary: Canonical activating STAT3 mutations were detected in roughly half of the longitudinally sequenced T-LGLL patients. Immunosuppressive therapy was given to more than half of T-LGLL patients. Study results and caveats: Every T-LGLL patient had at least one immunodominant TCRbeta clonotype. TCR clonotype switching after therapy occurred in about 35% of the 18 patients.

The junction had 5 bases not matched to a gene; V was cut back by 5 bases and J by 2 bases. Germline V gives CDR1 KGHSH, CDR2 LQKENI. This CDR3 is built from 15 residues. Profiling relied on immunoSEQ multiplex PCR, and the TCRdb table lists in-frame clones only, not all of them. Among almost 5,500 clones, about 50% were seen once, and the ten largest hold under 70%. The TCR originated in a woman aged 70 to 79 with T-cell large granular lymphocyte leukemia. Some clones in this sample may be carry-over from other donors' samples. The chain recombines TRBV18 with TRBJ1-5; TRBD1 agrees at 8 bases. The sample consisted of peripheral blood mononuclear cells. CDR3 loop: CASSDTGGGNQPQHF. CDR3 sequence (DNA): TGTGCCAGCTCAGATACAGGGGGTGGCAATCAGCCCCAGCATTTT.